The present T cell receptor (beta chain) was sequenced within a study of blood T cells in healthy people across ages. Study-level findings and limits: Diversity figures derived from one million T cells were judged to underestimate the true value. There was a strong correlation between TCR beta diversity and naive T cell percentage. Reliance upon unsorted PBMCs precluded definitive naive versus antigen-experienced comparison.

A note on this clonotype: The antigen remains undetermined.

A J-beta primer mix and a sample-barcoded 5' primer were used in a second PCR of roughly 6 to 11 cycles. TCRdb re-called the 5' RACE reads through MiXCR, storing one row per CDR3 protein. The sample holds roughly 1,800,000 distinct CDR3 sequences, 49% seen once. CDR3 length equals 15 residues. Germline loops: CDR1 LGHNA, CDR2 YNFKEQ. With 0 bases removed from V and 9 bases from J, the gap between germline ends came to 15 bases. Sample: blood. This rearrangement joins TRBV4-2 to TRBJ1-5, with D hard to call. The receptor was isolated from a woman in her thirties or forties in good health. The CDR3 reads CASSQELQGRRPQHF. In DNA, the CDR3 is TGTGCCAGCAGCCAAGAGTTACAAGGTAGGCGGCCCCAGCATTTT.